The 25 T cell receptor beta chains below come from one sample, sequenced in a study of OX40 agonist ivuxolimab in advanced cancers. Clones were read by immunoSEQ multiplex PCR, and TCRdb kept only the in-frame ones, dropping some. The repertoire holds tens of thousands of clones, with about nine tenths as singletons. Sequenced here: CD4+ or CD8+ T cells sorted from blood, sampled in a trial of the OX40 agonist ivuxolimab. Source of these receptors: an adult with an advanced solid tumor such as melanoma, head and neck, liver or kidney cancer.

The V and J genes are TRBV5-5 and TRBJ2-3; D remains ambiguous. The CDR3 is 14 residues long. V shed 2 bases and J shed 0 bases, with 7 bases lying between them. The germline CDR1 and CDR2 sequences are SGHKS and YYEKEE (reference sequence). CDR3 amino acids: CASSLQPSTDTQYF. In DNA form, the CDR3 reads TGTGCCAGCAGCTTACAGCCTAGCACAGATACGCAGTATTTT.

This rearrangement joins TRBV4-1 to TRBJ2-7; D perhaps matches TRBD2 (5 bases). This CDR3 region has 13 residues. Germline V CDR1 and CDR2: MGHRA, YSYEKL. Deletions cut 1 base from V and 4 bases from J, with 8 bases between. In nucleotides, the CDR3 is TGCGCCAGCAGCCAAGTCCCGGGGTACGAGCAGTACTTC. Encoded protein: CASSQVPGYEQYF.

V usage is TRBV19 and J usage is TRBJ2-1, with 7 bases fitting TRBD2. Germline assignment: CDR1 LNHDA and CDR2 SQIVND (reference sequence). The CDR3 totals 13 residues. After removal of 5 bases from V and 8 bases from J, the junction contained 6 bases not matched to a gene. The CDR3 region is CASSGGGGYEQFF. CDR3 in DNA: TGTGCCAGTAGTGGGGGGGGAGGCTATGAGCAGTTCTTC.

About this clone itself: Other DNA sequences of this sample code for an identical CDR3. Here the CDR3 reads CASSLGSGYRQPQHF. CDR3 in DNA: TGTGCCAGCAGTTTAGGGTCGGGGTATAGGCAGCCCCAGCATTTT. V is TRBV28 and J is TRBJ1-5; D unclear. The V and J ends lost 2 bases and 7 bases respectively, with 15 bases between them. Germline V gene lookup returns CDR1 MDHEN and CDR2 SYDVKM. This CDR3 region has 15 residues.

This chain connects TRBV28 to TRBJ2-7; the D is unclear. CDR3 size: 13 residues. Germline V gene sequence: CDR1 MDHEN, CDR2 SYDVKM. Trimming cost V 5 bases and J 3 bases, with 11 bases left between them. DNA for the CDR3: TGTGCCAGCAGTAACCCCGTTTTCTACGAGCAGTACTTC. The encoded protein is CASSNPVFYEQYF. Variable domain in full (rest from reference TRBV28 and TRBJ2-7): DVKVTQSSRYLVKRTGEKVFLECVQDMDHENMFWYRQDPGLGLRLIYFSYDVKMKEKGDIPEGYSVSREKKERFSLILESASTNQTSMYLCASSNPVFYEQYFGPGTRLTVT.

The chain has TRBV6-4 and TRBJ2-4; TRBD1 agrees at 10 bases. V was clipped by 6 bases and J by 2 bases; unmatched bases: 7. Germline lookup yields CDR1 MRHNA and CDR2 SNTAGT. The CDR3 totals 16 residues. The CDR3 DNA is TGTGCCAGCAGGACCCGGGACAGGGGAACCAAAAACATTCAGTACTTC. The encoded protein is CASRTRDRGTKNIQYF.

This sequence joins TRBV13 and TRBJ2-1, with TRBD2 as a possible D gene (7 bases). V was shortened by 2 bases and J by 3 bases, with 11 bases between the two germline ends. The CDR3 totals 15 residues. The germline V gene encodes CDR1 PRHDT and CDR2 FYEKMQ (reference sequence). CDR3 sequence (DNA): TGTGCCAGCAGCTTACTGCGGGGGCGCTACAATGAGCAGTTCTTC. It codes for CASSLLRGRYNEQFF. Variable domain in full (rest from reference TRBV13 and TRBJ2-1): AAGVIQSPRHLIKEKRETATLKCYPIPRHDTVYWYQQGPGQDPQFLISFYEKMQSDKGSIPDRFSAQQFSDYHSELNMSSLELGDSALYFCASSLLRGRYNEQFFGPGTRLTVL.

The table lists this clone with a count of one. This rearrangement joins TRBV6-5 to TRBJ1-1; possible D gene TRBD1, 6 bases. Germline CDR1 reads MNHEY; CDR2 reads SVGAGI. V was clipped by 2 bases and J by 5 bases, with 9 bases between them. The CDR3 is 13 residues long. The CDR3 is CASSYGGRTEAFF. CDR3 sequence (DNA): TGTGCCAGCAGTTACGGGGGCAGGACTGAAGCTTTCTTT.

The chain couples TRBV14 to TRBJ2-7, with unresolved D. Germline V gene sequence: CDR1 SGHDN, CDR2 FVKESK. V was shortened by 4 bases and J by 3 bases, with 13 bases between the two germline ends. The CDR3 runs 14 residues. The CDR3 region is CASSRRGGFYEQYF. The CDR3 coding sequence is TGTGCCAGCAGCCGACGTGGTGGCTTCTACGAGCAGTACTTC.

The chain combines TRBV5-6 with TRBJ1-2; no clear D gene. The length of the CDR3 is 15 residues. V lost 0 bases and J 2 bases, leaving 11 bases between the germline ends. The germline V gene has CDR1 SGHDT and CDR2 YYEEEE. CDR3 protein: CASSLAADPNYGYTF. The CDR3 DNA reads TGTGCCAGCAGCTTGGCGGCAGACCCCAACTATGGCTACACCTTC.

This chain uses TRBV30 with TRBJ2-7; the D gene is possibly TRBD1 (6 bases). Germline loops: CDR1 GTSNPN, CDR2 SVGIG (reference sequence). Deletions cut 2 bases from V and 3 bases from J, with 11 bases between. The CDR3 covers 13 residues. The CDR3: CAWSQGTHYEQYF. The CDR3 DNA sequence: TGTGCCTGGAGTCAGGGGACCCACTACGAGCAGTACTTC.

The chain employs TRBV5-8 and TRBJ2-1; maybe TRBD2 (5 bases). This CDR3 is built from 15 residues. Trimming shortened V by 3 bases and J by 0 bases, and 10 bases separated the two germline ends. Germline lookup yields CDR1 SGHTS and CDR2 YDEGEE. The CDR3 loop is CASSSLTSSYNEQFF. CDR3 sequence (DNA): TGTGCCAGCAGCTCTCTAACTAGCTCCTACAATGAGCAGTTCTTC.

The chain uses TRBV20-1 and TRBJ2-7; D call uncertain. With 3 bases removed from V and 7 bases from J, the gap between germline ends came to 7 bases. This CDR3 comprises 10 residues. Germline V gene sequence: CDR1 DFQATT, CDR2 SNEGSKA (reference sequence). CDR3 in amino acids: CSASSSEQYF. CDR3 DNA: TGCAGTGCTAGTTCGTCGGAGCAGTACTTC.

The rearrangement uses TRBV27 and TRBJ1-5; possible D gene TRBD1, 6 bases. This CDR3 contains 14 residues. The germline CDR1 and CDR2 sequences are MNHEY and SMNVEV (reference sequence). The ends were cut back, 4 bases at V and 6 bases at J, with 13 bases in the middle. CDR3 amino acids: CASSSQGSIQPQHF. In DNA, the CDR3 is TGTGCCAGCAGTTCCCAGGGGTCTATTCAGCCCCAGCATTTT.

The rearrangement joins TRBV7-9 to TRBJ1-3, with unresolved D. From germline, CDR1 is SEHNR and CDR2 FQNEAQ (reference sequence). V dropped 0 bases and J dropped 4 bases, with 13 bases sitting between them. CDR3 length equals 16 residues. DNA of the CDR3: TGTGCCAGCAGCTTAGCGATGGCATATGAAGGAAACACCATATATTTT. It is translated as CASSLAMAYEGNTIYF.

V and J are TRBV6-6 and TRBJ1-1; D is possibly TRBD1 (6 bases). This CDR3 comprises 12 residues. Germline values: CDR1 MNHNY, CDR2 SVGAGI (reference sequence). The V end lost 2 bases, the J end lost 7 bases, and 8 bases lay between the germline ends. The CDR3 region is CASSYVTGEAFF. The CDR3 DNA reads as TGTGCCAGCAGTTACGTGACAGGTGAAGCTTTCTTT.

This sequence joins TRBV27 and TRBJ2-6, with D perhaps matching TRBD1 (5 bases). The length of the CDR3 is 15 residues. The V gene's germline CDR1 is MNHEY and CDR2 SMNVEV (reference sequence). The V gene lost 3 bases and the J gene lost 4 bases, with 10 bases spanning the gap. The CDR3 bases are TGTGCCAGCAGTTTTGGGGCTACGGGGGCCAACGTCCTGACTTTC. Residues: CASSFGATGANVLTF.

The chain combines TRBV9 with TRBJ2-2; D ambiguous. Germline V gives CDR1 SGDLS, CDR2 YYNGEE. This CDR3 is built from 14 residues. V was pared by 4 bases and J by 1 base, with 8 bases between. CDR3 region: CASSPDLNTGELFF. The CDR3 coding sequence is TGTGCCAGCAGCCCCGACTTGAACACCGGGGAGCTGTTTTTT. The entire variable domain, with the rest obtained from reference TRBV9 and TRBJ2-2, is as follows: DSGVTQTPKHLITATGQRVTLRCSPRSGDLSVYWYQQSLDQGLQFLIQYYNGEERAKGNILERFSAQQFPDLHSELNLSSLELGDSALYFCASSPDLNTGELFFGEGSRLTVL.

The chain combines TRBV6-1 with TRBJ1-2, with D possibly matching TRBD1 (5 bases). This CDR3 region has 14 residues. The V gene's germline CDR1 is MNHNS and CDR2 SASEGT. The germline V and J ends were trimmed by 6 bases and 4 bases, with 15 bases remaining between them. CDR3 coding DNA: TGTGCCAGCAGATGGGGGAGGCAGAGCTATGGCTACACCTTC. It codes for CASRWGRQSYGYTF.

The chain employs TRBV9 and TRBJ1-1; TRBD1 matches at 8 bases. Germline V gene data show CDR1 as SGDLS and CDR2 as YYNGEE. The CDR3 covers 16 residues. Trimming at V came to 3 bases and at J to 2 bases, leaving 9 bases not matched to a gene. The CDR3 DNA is TGTGCCAGCAGCGCGGACAGGGCAACCTTCAACACTGAAGCTTTCTTT. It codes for CASSADRATFNTEAFF.

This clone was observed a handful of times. The CDR3 DNA follows: TGTGCCAGCAGTCAGTGGGGGGCAGGGATTAATTCACCCCTCCACTTT. Translation: CASSQWGAGINSPLHF. This chain connects TRBV27 to TRBJ1-6; D might be TRBD1 (6 bases). Looked up from germline, CDR1 is MNHEY and CDR2 is SMNVEV (reference sequence). The CDR3 is 16 residues long. Trimming stripped 5 bases from V and 6 bases from J, with 17 bases between.

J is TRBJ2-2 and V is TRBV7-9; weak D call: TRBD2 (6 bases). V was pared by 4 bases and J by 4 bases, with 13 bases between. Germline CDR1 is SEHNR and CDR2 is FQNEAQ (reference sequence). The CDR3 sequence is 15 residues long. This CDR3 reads CASSWRDGPTGELFF. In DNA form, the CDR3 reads TGTGCCAGCAGCTGGAGGGACGGGCCCACCGGGGAGCTGTTTTTT.

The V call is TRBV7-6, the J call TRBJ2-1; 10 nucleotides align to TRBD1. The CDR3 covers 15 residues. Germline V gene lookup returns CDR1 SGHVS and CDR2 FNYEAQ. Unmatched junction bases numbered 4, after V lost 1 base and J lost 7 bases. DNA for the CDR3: TGTGCCAGCAGCTTAGTAGGGACAGGGGTTAATGAGCAGTTCTTC. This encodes CASSLVGTGVNEQFF.

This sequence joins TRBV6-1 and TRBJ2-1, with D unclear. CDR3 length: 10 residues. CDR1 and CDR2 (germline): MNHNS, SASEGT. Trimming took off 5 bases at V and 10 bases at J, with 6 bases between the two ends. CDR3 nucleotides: TGTGCCAGCAGTTACCCCGAGCAGTTCTTC. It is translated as CASSYPEQFF.

CDR3 residues: CASSHGTASTDTQYF. CDR3 sequence (DNA): TGCGCCAGCAGCCATGGGACCGCTAGCACAGATACGCAGTATTTT. The rearrangement uses TRBV4-1 and TRBJ2-3, with D perhaps being TRBD1 or TRBD2 (5 bases each). V was clipped by 3 bases and J by 0 bases, with 10 bases between them. The germline gives CDR1 MGHRA, CDR2 YSYEKL. There are 15 residues in the CDR3.